Below, 23 T cell receptor beta chains from the same sample are listed, as sequenced in a study of T cell repertoires in cytomegalovirus infection. Antigen specificity for these receptors is unknown. TCRdb analysed the reads with MiXCR anew, one entry per CDR3 protein. The table lists roughly 920,000 distinct CDR3 sequences, roughly 30% of them singletons. Material: cultured CD8+ T cells from PBMCs, obtained from culture after CMV antigen stimulation. The receptor set was obtained from a human donor in good health (CMV status not recorded). Some clones in this sample may be carry-over from other donors' samples.

This rearrangement joins TRBV6-6 to TRBJ1-2, with 9 bases fitting TRBD1. The CDR3 sequence is 19 residues long. J gave up 3 bases and V 0 bases, and 14 bases lay outside the gene matches. CDR1 and CDR2 from the germline V gene are MNHNY and SVGAGI (reference sequence). The CDR3 DNA is TGTGCCAGCAGTTACTCCCTCACAGGGGGCGCAGAGGTCTACTATGGCTACACCTTC. Its translation is CASSYSLTGGAEVYYGYTF.

This clonotype was observed once. Here the CDR3 DNA reads TGTGCCAGCAGCCCCTGGGAGCGCACAGATACGCAGTATTTT. This encodes CASSPWERTDTQYF. The rearrangement uses TRBV7-2 and TRBJ2-3; maybe TRBD2 (5 bases). CDR3 size: 14 residues. The germline V and J ends were trimmed by 5 bases and 1 base, with 10 bases remaining between them. Germline V gene data show CDR1 as SGHTA and CDR2 as FQGNSA.

In this sample, this clonotype turned up a few times. The gene calls are TRBV6-5 and TRBJ2-5; no clear D gene. This CDR3 is built from 14 residues. Trimming removed 0 bases from V and 2 bases from J, with 7 bases in between. CDR1 and CDR2 (germline): MNHEY, SVGAGI. CDR3 sequence: CASSYSKGQETQYF. CDR3 DNA sequence: TGTGCCAGCAGTTACTCGAAAGGGCAAGAGACCCAGTACTTC.

The rearrangement joins TRBV27 to TRBJ2-1; no clear D gene. The CDR3 length is 15 residues. Germline values: CDR1 MNHEY, CDR2 SMNVEV (reference sequence). Trimming took 5 bases from V and 4 from J, leaving 15 bases between them. CDR3 DNA sequence: TGTGCCAGCAGTCCACAGACCACCCGGTACAATGAGCAGTTCTTC. It is translated as CASSPQTTRYNEQFF.

This clonotype was seen a single time. The rearrangement joins TRBV24-1 to TRBJ2-3; D unresolved. The CDR3 covers 14 residues. Trimming removed 5 bases at V and 0 bases at J, with 8 bases between. Per germline, CDR1 KGHDR and CDR2 SFDVKD. The CDR3 sequence is CATSAQPSTDTQYF. As DNA, the CDR3 is TGTGCCACCAGTGCTCAGCCCAGCACAGATACGCAGTATTTT.

This rearrangement joins TRBV7-6 to TRBJ2-7, with D perhaps TRBD1 or TRBD2 (5 bases each). Trimming took 1 base from V and 1 from J, leaving 11 bases between them. CDR3 length equals 15 residues. Germline CDR1 is SGHVS and CDR2 is FNYEAQ. DNA for the CDR3: TGTGCCAGCAGCTTAGGAGGGGACGGTTCCTACGAGCAGTACTTC. Amino acid sequence: CASSLGGDGSYEQYF.

This clonotype came up many times. The genes are TRBV7-9 and TRBJ1-2, with 9 bases lining up with TRBD1. This CDR3 comprises 15 residues. CDR1 is SEHNR and CDR2 is FQNEAQ in the germline V gene (reference sequence). The V and J ends lost 1 base and 4 bases, in that order; junction bases with no gene match: 4. In nucleotides, the CDR3 is TGTGCCAGCAGCTTAGGGGGGACAGGGACCTATGGCTACACCTTC. It codes for CASSLGGTGTYGYTF.

This sequence joins TRBV27 and TRBJ1-1; unclear D gene. The V and J ends lost 8 bases and 0 bases respectively, with 10 bases between them. Germline CDR1 reads MNHEY; CDR2 reads SMNVEV (reference sequence). This CDR3 has 13 residues. The DNA of the CDR3 is TGTGCCAGCGGATACGGCCTGAACACTGAAGCTTTCTTT. It is translated as CASGYGLNTEAFF.

The chain uses TRBV6-1 and TRBJ2-5; D perhaps matches TRBD2 (5 bases). Germline V gene data show CDR1 as MNHNS and CDR2 as SASEGT. The CDR3 has 12 amino acids. Trimming took 8 bases from V and 5 from J, leaving 12 bases between them. The CDR3 is CASRAGGETQYF. Here the CDR3 DNA reads TGTGCCAGCCGTGCGGGCGGCGAGACCCAGTACTTC.

The genes are TRBV4-3 and TRBJ2-3; 9 bases agree with TRBD2. CDR3 length: 17 amino acids. Germline V gene sequence: CDR1 LGHNA, CDR2 YSLEER. V was pared by 1 base and J by 2 bases, with 7 bases of the junction left unmatched. CDR3 residues: CASSQGFVAGATDTQYF. DNA for the CDR3: TGCGCCAGCAGCCAAGGGTTCGTAGCGGGGGCCACAGATACGCAGTATTTT.

This clonotype was detected a few times. The chain employs TRBV27 and TRBJ1-6; D ambiguous. Trimming left V 6 bases short and J 9 bases short, with 18 bases between. Germline CDR1 MNHEY, CDR2 SMNVEV (reference sequence). The CDR3 has 15 amino acids. The CDR3 region is CASSPYIGYTSPLHF. CDR3 DNA: TGTGCCAGCAGCCCATATATTGGATACACTTCACCCCTCCACTTT.

There are a few counts of this clonotype. The gene calls are TRBV6-2 or TRBV6-3 and TRBJ2-7, with D maybe TRBD1 (6 bases). V was clipped by 6 bases and J by 8 bases, with 26 bases between them. Germline CDR1 reads MNHEY; CDR2 reads SVGEGT. The CDR3 has 16 residues. CDR3 loop: CASSDGQILRWGKQYV. In DNA form, the CDR3 reads TGTGCCAGCAGCGATGGACAGATACTACGATGGGGCAAGCAGTACGTC.

The chain employs TRBV12-3 or TRBV12-4 and TRBJ2-7; D is unclear. The CDR3 is 14 amino acids. Trimming pared 0 bases from V and 6 bases from J, leaving 12 bases between. DNA for the CDR3: TGTGCCAGCAGTTTAGCGGGCGGAGCTCGCGAGCAGTACTTC. Translation: CASSLAGGAREQYF.

The chain uses TRBV2 and TRBJ1-5, with a weak D call TRBD1 (6 bases). The CDR3 has 16 residues. Trimming removed 3 bases from V and 0 bases from J, with 12 bases in between. Germline CDR1 reads SNHLY; CDR2 reads FYNNEI. The CDR3 sequence: CASSDRGRYSNQPQHF. The CDR3 DNA reads TGTGCCAGCAGTGACAGGGGCAGATATAGCAATCAGCCCCAGCATTTT.

This clonotype has a count of ten or more. The genes are TRBV7-8 and TRBJ2-7, with 8 bases fitting TRBD1. Trimming removed 1 base from V and 2 bases from J; junction bases left unmatched: 1. The CDR3 has 14 residues. CDR1 SGHVS and CDR2 FQNEAQ come from the germline V gene. CDR3 sequence: CASSLVGQAYEQYF. CDR3 bases: TGTGCCAGCAGCTTAGTGGGACAGGCCTACGAGCAGTACTTC. The variable domain in full, completed from reference TRBV7-8 and TRBJ2-7, reads GAGVSQSPRYKVAKRGQDVALRCDPISGHVSLFWYQQALGQGPEFLTYFQNEAQLDKSGLPSDRFFAERPEGSVSTLKIQRTQQEDSAVYLCASSLVGQAYEQYFGPGTRLTVT.

The chain couples TRBV19 to TRBJ2-2; D gene unclear. Germline CDR1 is LNHDA and CDR2 is SQIVND (reference sequence). The CDR3 has 14 residues. Between the trimmed V and J ends, which lost 5 bases and 3 bases, there was a span of 10 bases. CDR3 DNA: TGTGCCAGTAGTCAGCCCATCCACACCGGGGAGCTGTTTTTT. It specifies CASSQPIHTGELFF.

This clonotype came up a few times. This chain joins TRBV28 and TRBJ2-2, with D possibly being TRBD2 (5 bases). Germline-derived CDR1 and CDR2 are MDHEN and SYDVKM. CDR3 length: 17 residues. V was cut by 5 bases and J by 0 bases, with 16 bases left in between. The CDR3 here is CASSQPSWRANTGELFF. DNA for the CDR3: TGTGCCAGCAGTCAACCGAGCTGGCGGGCGAACACCGGGGAGCTGTTTTTT.

This clonotype turned up a few times. This sequence joins TRBV5-8 and TRBJ1-2, with D maybe TRBD1 (5 bases). Germline loops: CDR1 SGHTS, CDR2 YDEGEE. V was cut by 4 bases and J by 10 bases, with 11 bases left in between. The CDR3 has 11 amino acids. Written as DNA, the CDR3 is TGTGCCAGCAGCATTGAGACAGTCTACACCTTC. Translation gives CASSIETVYTF.

The J gene is TRBJ1-2, the V gene TRBV27; D perhaps matches TRBD1 (6 bases). From germline, CDR1 is MNHEY and CDR2 SMNVEV (reference sequence). V was pared by 5 bases and J by 4 bases, with 17 bases between. The CDR3 consists of 15 residues. The chain's CDR3 is CASSRRGGEAYGYTF. The CDR3 nucleotides are TGTGCCAGCAGTCGCAGGGGAGGGGAGGCCTATGGCTACACCTTC.

The chain employs TRBV7-2 and TRBJ1-2; D is possibly TRBD1 (5 bases). The CDR3 extends over 16 amino acids. From germline, CDR1 is SGHTA and CDR2 FQGNSA. V was trimmed by 2 bases and J by 6 bases, leaving 19 bases between them. The chain's CDR3 is CASSLSGRGRDDGYTF. The CDR3 DNA reads as TGTGCCAGCAGCTTATCCGGTCGCGGCAGGGACGATGGCTACACCTTC.

This chain's CDR3 is CASSSGLYRDTQYF. The CDR3 DNA reads as TGTGCCAGCAGTTCCGGACTGTACCGAGATACGCAGTATTTT. The V call is TRBV27, the J call TRBJ2-3, with D perhaps matching TRBD2 (5 bases). Per germline, CDR1 MNHEY and CDR2 SMNVEV (reference sequence). Trimming pared 4 bases from V and 5 bases from J, leaving 13 bases between. This CDR3 contains 14 residues.

This clonotype has just a few counts. V usage is TRBV14 and J usage is TRBJ1-1; D is perhaps TRBD1 (6 bases). Germline CDR1 is SGHDN and CDR2 is FVKESK. The CDR3 consists of 15 residues. With 1 base removed from V and 7 bases from J, the gap between germline ends came to 16 bases. The CDR3 region has the DNA TGTGCCAGCAGCCAAGCTTGGACAGAGGCTAATGAAGCTTTCTTT. It translates to CASSQAWTEANEAFF. Together with reference TRBV14 and TRBJ1-1, the CDR3 gives the full variable domain: EAGVTQFPSHSVIEKGQTVTLRCDPISGHDNLYWYRRVMGKEIKFLLHFVKESKQDESGMPNNRFLAERTGGTYSTLKVQPAELEDSGVYFCASSQAWTEANEAFFGQGTRLTVV.

This clonotype was recorded many times. The rearrangement links TRBV7-8 to TRBJ2-1; 9 bases agree with TRBD1. Germline CDR1 SGHVS, CDR2 FQNEAQ. The CDR3 extends over 15 amino acids. Trimming took 0 bases from V and 6 from J; bases not matched to a gene: 3. The chain's CDR3 is CASSLAGQGGNEQFF. In DNA form, the CDR3 reads TGTGCCAGCAGCTTAGCGGGACAGGGAGGCAATGAGCAGTTCTTC. Filled out from reference TRBV7-8 and TRBJ2-1, the complete variable domain reads GAGVSQSPRYKVAKRGQDVALRCDPISGHVSLFWYQQALGQGPEFLTYFQNEAQLDKSGLPSDRFFAERPEGSVSTLKIQRTQQEDSAVYLCASSLAGQGGNEQFFGPGTRLTVL.